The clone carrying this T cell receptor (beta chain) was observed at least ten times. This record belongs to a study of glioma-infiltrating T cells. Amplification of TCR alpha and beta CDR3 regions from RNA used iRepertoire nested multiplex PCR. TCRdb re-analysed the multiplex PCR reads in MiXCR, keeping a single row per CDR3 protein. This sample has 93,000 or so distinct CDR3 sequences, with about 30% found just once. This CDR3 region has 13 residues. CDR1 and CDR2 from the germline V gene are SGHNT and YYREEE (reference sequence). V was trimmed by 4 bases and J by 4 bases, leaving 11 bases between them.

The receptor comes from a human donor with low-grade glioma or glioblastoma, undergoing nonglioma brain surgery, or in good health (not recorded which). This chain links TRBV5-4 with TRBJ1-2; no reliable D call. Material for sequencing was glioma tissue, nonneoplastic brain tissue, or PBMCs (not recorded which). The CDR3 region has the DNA TGTGCCAGCAGCATAGACACAGCCTATGGCTACACCTTC. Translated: CASSIDTAYGYTF.